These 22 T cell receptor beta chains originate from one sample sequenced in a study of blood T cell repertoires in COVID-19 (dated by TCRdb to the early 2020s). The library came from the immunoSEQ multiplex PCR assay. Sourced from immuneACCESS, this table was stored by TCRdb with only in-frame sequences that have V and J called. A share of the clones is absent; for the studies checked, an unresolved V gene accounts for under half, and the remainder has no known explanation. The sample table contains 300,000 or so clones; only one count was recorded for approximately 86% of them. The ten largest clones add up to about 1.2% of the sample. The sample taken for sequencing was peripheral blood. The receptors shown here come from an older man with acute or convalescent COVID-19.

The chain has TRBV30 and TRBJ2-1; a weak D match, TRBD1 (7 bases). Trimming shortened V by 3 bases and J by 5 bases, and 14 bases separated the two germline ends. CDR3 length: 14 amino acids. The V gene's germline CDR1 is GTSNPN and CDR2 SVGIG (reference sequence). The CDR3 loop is CAWSWGRGDNEQFF. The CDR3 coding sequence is TGTGCCTGGAGCTGGGGCAGGGGGGACAATGAGCAGTTCTTC. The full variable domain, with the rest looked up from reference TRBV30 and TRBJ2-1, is SQTIHQWPATLVQPVGSPLSLECTVEGTSNPNLYWYRQAAGRGLQLLFYSVGIGQISSEVPQNLSASRPQDRQFILSSKKLLLSDSGFYLCAWSWGRGDNEQFFGPGTRLTVL.

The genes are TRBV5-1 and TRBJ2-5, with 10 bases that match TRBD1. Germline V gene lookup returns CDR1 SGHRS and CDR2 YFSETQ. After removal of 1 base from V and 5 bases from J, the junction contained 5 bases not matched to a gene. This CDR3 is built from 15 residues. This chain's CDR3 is CASSLMTGGAETQYF. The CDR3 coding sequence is TGCGCCAGCAGCTTGATGACAGGGGGCGCGGAGACCCAGTACTTC.

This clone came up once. Here the CDR3 DNA reads TGTGCCAGCGGAGGGACCCTCGATGAGCAGTTCTTC. The encoded protein is CASGGTLDEQFF. The chain couples TRBV7-9 to TRBJ2-1; possibly TRBD2 for D (6 bases). CDR3 length equals 12 residues. Trimming cost V 8 bases and J 8 bases, with 13 bases left between them. Germline values: CDR1 SEHNR, CDR2 FQNEAQ (reference sequence).

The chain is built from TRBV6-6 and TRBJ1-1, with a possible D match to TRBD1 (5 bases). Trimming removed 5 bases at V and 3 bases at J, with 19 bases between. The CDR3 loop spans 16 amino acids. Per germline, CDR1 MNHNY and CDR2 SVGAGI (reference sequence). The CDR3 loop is CASSRNQGYRYTEAFF. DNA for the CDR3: TGTGCCAGCAGTCGAAATCAGGGTTATCGGTACACTGAAGCTTTCTTT.

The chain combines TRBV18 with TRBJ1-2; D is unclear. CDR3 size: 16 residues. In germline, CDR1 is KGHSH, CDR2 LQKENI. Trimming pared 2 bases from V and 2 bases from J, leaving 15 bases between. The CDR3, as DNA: TGTGCCAGCTCACCATTGGGCAGAATTAACAACTATGGCTACACCTTC. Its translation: CASSPLGRINNYGYTF.

The CDR3, as DNA: TGTGCCAGCAGTTACTCGTTGCGTTACGAGCAGTACTTC. Its protein product is CASSYSLRYEQYF. This chain connects TRBV6-2 or TRBV6-3 to TRBJ2-7; no definite D call. The CDR3 totals 13 residues. V lost 0 bases to trimming and J lost 4 bases, with 7 bases between them. Germline V CDR1 and CDR2: MNHEY, SVGEGT.

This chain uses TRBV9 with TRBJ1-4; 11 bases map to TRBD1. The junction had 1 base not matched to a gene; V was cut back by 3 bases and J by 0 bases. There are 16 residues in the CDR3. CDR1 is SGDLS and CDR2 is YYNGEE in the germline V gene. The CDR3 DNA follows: TGTGCCAGCAGCGAGGGACAGGGGGCAACTAATGAAAAACTGTTTTTT. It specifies CASSEGQGATNEKLFF. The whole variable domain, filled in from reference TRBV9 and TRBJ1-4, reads DSGVTQTPKHLITATGQRVTLRCSPRSGDLSVYWYQQSLDQGLQFLIQYYNGEERAKGNILERFSAQQFPDLHSELNLSSLELGDSALYFCASSEGQGATNEKLFFGSGTQLSVL.

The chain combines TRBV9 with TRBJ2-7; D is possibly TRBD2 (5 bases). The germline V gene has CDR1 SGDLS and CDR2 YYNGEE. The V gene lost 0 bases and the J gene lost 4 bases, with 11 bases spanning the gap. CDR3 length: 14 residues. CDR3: CASSVDVSEYEQYF. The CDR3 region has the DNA TGTGCCAGCAGCGTAGATGTTAGCGAGTACGAGCAGTACTTC.

In DNA, the CDR3 is TGTGCCAGCAGTTTACTTTCCAGGGGGCTAAATGAGCAGTTCTTC. This codes for CASSLLSRGLNEQFF. The chain employs TRBV28 and TRBJ2-1; TRBD1 matches 8 bases. Germline V lookup: CDR1 MDHEN, CDR2 SYDVKM. The CDR3 consists of 15 residues. V was pared by 2 bases and J by 7 bases, with 7 bases of the junction left unmatched.

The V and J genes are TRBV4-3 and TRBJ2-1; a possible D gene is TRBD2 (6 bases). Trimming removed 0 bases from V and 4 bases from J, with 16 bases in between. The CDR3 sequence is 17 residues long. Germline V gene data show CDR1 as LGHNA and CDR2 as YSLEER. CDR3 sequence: CASSQDFLSGPYNEQFF. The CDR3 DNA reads TGCGCCAGCAGCCAAGATTTTCTCAGCGGGCCTTACAATGAGCAGTTCTTC.

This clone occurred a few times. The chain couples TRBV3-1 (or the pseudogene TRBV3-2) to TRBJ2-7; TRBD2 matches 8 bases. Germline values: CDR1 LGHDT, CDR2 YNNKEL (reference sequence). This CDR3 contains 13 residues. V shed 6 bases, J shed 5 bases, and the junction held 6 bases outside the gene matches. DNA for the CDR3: TGTGCCAGCAGGGTAGCGGGACGCGACGAGCAGTACTTC. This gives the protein CASRVAGRDEQYF.

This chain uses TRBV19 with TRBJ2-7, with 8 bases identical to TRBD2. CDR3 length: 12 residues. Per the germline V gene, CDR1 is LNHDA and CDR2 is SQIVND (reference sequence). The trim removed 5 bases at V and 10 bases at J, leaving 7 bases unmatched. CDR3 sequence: CASSLREGHQYF. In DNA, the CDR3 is TGTGCCAGTAGTCTCCGGGAGGGACATCAGTACTTC.

CDR3 region: CASSQGQASSPLHF. The CDR3 coding sequence is TGTGCCAGCAGCCAAGGACAGGCAAGTTCACCCCTCCACTTT. The rearrangement joins TRBV3-1 (or the pseudogene TRBV3-2) to TRBJ1-6; a weak D match, TRBD1 (6 bases). V was trimmed by 1 base and J by 9 bases, leaving 10 bases between them. In germline, CDR1 is LGHDT, CDR2 YNNKEL (reference sequence). This CDR3 has 14 amino acids.

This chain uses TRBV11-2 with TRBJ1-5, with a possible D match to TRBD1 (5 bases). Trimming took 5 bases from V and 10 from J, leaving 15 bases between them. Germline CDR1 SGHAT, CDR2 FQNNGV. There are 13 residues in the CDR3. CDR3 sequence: CASSPGGGRPQHF. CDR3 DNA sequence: TGTGCCAGCAGCCCGGGGGGAGGGAGACCCCAGCATTTT.

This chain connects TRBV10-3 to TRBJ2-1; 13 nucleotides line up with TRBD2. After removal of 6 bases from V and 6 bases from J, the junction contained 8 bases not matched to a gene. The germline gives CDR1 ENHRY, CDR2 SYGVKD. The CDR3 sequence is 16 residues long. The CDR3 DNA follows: TGTGCCATCAGCGGACTAGCGGGAGTCTCCGCCAATGAGCAGTTCTTC. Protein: CAISGLAGVSANEQFF.

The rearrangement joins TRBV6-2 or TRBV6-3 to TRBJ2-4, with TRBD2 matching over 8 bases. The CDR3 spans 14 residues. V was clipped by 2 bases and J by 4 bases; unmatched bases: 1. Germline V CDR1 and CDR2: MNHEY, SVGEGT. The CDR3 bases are TGTGCCAGCAGTTACGGCGGGGGGAAAAACATTCAGTACTTC. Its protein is CASSYGGGKNIQYF.

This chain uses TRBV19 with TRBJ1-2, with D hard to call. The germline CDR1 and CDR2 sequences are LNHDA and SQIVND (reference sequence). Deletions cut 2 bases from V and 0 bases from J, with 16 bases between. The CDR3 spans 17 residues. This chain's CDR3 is CASSIPGDYRPNYGYTF. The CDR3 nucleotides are TGTGCCAGTAGTATACCGGGAGACTATAGACCTAACTATGGCTACACCTTC.

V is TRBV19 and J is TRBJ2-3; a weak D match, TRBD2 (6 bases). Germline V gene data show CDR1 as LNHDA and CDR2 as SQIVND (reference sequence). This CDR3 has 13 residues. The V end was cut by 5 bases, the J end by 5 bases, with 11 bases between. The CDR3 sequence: CASSVREIDTQYF. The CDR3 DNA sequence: TGTGCCAGTAGTGTCCGGGAGATAGATACGCAGTATTTT. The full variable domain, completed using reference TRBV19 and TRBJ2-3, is DGGITQSPKYLFRKEGQNVTLSCEQNLNHDAMYWYRQDPGQGLRLIYYSQIVNDFQKGDIAEGYSVSREKKESFPLTVTSAQKNPTAFYLCASSVREIDTQYFGPGTRLTVL.

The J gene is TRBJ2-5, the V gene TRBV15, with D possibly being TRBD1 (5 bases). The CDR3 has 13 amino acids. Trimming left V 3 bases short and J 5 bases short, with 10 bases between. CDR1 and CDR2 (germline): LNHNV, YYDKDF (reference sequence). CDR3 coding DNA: TGTGCCACCAGCAGGAACGCAGGGGAGACCCAGTACTTC. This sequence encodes CATSRNAGETQYF.

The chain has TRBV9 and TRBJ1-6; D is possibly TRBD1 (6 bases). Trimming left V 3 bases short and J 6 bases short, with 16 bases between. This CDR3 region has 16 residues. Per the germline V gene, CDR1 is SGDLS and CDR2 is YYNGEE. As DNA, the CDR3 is TGTGCCAGCAGCGCTAATCGAGGCAGGGGTAATTCACCCCTCCACTTT. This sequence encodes CASSANRGRGNSPLHF.

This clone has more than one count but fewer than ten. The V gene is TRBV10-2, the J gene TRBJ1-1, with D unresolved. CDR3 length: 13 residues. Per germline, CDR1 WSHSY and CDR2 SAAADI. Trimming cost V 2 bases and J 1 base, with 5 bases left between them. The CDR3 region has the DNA TGCGCCAGCAGTGAGGGAGGGAACACTGAAGCTTTCTTT. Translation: CASSEGGNTEAFF.

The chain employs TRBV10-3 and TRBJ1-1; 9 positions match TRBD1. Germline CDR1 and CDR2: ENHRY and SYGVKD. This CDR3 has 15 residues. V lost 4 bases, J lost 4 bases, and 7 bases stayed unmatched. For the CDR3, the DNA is TGTGCCATCAGTGGCAGGACAGGGGTATTCACTGAAGCTTTCTTT. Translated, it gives CAISGRTGVFTEAFF.